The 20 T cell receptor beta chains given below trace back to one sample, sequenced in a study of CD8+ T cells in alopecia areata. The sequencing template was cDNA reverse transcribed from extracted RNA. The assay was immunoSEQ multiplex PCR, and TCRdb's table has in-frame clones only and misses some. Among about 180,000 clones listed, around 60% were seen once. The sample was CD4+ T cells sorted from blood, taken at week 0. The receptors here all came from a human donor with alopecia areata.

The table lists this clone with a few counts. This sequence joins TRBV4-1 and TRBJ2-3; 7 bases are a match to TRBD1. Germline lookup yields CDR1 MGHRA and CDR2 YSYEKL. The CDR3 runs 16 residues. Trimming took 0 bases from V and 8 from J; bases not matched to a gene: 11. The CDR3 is CASSQEGGQAGGTQYF. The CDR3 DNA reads TGCGCCAGCAGCCAAGAAGGAGGACAGGCGGGCGGTACGCAGTATTTT.

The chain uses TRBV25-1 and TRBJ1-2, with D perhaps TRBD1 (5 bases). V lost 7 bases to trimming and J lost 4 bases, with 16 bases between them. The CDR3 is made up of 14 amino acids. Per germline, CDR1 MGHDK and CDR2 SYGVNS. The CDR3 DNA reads TGTGCCAGCAACCGTCTCAGGGTGGGCTATGGCTACACCTTC. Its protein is CASNRLRVGYGYTF.

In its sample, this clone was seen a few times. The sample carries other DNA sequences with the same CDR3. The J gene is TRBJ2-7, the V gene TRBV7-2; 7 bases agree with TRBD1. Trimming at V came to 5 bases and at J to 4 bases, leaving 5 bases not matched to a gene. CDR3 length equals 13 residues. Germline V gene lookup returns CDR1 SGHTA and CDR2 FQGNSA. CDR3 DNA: TGTGCCAGCAGCCTAGGGACAGAATACGAGCAGTACTTC. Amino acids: CASSLGTEYEQYF. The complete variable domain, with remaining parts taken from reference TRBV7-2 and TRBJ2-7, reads GAGVSQSPSNKVTEKGKDVELRCDPISGHTALYWYRQSLGQGLEFLIYFQGNSAPDKSGLPSDRFSAERTGGSVSTLTIQRTQQEDSAVYLCASSLGTEYEQYFGPGTRLTVT.

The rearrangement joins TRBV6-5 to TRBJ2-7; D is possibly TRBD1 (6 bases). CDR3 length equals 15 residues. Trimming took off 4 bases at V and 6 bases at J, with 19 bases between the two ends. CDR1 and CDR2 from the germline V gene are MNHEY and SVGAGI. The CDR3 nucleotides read TGTGCCAGCAGTTCACCAGGGGTCAGGGTAGGCGAGCAGTACTTC. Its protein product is CASSSPGVRVGEQYF.

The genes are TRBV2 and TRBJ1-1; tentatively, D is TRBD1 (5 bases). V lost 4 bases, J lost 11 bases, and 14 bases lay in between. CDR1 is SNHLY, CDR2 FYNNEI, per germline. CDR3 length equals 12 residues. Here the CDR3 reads CASSVEGRTAFF. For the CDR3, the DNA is TGTGCCAGCAGTGTAGAGGGACGTACGGCTTTCTTT.

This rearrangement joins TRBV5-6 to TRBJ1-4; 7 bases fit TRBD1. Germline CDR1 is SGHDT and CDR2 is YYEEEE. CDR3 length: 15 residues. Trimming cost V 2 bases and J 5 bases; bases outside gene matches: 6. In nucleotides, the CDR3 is TGTGCCAGCAGCTTCGCCGGGACAGCAAATGAAAAACTGTTTTTT. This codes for CASSFAGTANEKLFF.

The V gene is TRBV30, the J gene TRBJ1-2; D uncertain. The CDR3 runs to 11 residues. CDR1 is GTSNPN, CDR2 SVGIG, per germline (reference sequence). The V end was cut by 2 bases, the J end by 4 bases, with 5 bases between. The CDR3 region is CAWSSTYGYTF. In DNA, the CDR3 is TGTGCCTGGAGTTCAACCTATGGCTACACCTTC.

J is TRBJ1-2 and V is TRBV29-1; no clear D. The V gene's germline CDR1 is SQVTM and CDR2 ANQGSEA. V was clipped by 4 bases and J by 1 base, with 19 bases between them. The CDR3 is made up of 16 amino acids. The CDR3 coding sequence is TGCAGCGTTGTCGAGGACTCTTTAGCGGTTAACTATGGCTACACCTTC. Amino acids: CSVVEDSLAVNYGYTF.

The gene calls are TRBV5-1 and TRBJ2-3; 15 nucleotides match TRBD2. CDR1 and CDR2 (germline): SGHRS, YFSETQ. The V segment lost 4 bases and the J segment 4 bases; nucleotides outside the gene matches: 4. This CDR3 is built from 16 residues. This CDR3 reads CASSDRTSGGADTQYF. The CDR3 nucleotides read TGCGCCAGCAGCGACCGGACTAGCGGGGGGGCAGATACGCAGTATTTT.

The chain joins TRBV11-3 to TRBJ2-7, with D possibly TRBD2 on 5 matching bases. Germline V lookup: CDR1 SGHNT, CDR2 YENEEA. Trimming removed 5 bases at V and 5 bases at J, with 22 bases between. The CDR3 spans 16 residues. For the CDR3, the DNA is TGTGCCAGCAGCCATAGAGCCGGGGTGTCATCCAACGAGCAGTACTTC. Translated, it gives CASSHRAGVSSNEQYF.

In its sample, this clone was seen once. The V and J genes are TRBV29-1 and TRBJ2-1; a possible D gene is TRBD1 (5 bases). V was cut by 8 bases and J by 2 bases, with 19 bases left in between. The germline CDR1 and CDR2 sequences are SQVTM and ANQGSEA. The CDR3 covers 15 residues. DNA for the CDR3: TGCAGCTTCCGGTCGGGCAGGGTGGCCTACAATGAGCAGTTCTTC. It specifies CSFRSGRVAYNEQFF.

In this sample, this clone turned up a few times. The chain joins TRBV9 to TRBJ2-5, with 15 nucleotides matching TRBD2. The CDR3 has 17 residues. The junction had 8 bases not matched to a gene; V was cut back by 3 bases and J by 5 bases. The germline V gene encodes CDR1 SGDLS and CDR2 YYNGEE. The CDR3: CASSARTSGGAEETQYF. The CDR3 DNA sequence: TGTGCCAGCAGCGCCCGGACTAGCGGGGGGGCCGAGGAGACCCAGTACTTC.

This CDR3 reads CASSSSPSSNQPQHF. DNA for the CDR3: TGTGCCAGCAGTTCCAGTCCTTCTAGCAATCAGCCCCAGCATTTT. The chain joins TRBV6-5 to TRBJ1-5, with unresolved D. The length of the CDR3 is 15 residues. Per the germline V gene, CDR1 is MNHEY and CDR2 is SVGAGI. Trimming left V 4 bases short and J 0 bases short, with 10 bases between.

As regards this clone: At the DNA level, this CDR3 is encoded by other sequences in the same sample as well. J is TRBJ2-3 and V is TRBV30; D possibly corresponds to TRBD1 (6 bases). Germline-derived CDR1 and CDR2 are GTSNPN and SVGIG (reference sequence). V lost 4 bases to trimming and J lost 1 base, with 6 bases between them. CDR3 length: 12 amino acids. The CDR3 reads CAWTGGTDTQYF. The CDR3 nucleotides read TGTGCCTGGACAGGGGGCACAGATACGCAGTATTTT. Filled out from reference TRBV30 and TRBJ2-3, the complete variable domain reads SQTIHQWPATLVQPVGSPLSLECTVEGTSNPNLYWYRQAAGRGLQLLFYSVGIGQISSEVPQNLSASRPQDRQFILSSKKLLLSDSGFYLCAWTGGTDTQYFGPGTRLTVL.

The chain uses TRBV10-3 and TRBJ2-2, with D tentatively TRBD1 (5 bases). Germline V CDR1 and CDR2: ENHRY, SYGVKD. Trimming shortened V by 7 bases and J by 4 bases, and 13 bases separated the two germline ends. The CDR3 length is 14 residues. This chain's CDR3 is CAITRTPGTGELFF. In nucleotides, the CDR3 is TGTGCCATCACTCGGACACCGGGCACCGGGGAGCTGTTTTTT.

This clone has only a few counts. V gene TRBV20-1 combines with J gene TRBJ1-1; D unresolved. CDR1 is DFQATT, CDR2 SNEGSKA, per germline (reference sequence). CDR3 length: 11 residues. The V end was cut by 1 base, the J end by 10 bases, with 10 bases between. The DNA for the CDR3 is TGCAGTGCTAGAGCCAAAGAAGGAGCTTTCTTT. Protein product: CSARAKEGAFF.

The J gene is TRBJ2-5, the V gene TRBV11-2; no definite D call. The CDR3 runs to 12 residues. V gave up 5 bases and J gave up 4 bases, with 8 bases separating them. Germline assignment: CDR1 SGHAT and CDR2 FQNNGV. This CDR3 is CASSPQTETQYF. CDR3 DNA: TGTGCCAGCAGCCCCCAAACAGAGACCCAGTACTTC.

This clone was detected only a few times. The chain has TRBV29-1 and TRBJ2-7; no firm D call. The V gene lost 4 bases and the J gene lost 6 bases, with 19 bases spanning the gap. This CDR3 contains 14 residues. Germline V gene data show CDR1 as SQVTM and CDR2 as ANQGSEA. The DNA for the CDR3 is TGCAGCGTTGGGATCAGAATGGATATCCGCGAGCAGTACTTC. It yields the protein CSVGIRMDIREQYF.

The DNA of the CDR3 is TGTGCCAGCAGCTCCCGGACTAGCGGGGGGGCCGACGAGCAGTACTTC. Translated: CASSSRTSGGADEQYF. This chain connects TRBV9 to TRBJ2-7, with 15 positions matching TRBD2. CDR1 and CDR2 (germline): SGDLS, YYNGEE. The CDR3 totals 16 residues. V was pared by 4 bases and J by 5 bases, with 7 bases of the junction left unmatched.

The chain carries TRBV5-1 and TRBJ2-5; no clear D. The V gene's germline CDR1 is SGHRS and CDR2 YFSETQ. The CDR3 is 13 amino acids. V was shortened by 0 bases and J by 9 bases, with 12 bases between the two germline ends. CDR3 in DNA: TGCGCCAGCAGCTTGGAGGCCGGAAGGGCCCAGTACTTC. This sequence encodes CASSLEAGRAQYF.